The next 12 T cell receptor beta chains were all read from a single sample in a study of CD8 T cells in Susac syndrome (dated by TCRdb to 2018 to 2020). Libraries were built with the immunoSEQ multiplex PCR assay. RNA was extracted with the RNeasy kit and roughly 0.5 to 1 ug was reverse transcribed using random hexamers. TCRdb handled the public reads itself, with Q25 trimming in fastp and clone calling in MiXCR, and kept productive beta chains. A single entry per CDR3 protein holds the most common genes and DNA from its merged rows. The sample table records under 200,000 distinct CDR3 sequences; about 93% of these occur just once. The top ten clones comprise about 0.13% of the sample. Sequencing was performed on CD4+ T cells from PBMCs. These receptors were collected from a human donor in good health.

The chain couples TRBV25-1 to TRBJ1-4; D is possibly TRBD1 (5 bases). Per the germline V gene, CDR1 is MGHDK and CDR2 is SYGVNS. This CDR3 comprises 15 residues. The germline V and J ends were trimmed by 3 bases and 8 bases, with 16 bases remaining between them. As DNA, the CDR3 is TGTGCCAGCAGTGATCGCGGGGCAGGCGTCGAAAAACTGTTTTTT. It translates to CASSDRGAGVEKLFF.

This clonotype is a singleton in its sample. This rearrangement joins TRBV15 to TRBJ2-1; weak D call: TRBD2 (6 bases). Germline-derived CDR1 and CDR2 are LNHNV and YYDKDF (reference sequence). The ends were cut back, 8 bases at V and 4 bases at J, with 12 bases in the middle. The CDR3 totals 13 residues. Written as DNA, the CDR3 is TGTGCCACCTGGCGTGGGGGGTACAATGAGCAGTTCTTC. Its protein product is CATWRGGYNEQFF.

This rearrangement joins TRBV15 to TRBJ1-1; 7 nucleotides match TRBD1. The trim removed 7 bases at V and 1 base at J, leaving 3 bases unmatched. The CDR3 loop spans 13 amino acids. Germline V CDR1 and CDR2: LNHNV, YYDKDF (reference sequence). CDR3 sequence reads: CATTGTANTEAFF. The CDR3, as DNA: TGTGCCACCACCGGGACAGCGAACACTGAAGCTTTCTTT. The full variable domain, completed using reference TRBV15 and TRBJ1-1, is DAMVIQNPRYQVTQFGKPVTLSCSQTLNHNVMYWYQQKSSQAPKLLFHYYDKDFNNEADTPDNFQSRRPNTSFCFLDIRSPGLGDTAMYLCATTGTANTEAFFGQGTRLTVV.

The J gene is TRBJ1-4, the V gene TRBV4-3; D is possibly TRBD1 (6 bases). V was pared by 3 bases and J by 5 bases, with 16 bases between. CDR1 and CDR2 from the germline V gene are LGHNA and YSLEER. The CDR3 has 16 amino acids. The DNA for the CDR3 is TGCGCCAGCAGCCACGATAACAGGGTTAACAATGAAAAACTGTTTTTT. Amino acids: CASSHDNRVNNEKLFF.

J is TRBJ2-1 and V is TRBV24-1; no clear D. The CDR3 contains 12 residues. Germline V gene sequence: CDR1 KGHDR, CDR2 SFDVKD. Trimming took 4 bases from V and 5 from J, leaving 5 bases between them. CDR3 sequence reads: CATSDPDNEQFF. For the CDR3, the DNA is TGTGCCACCAGTGACCCCGACAATGAGCAGTTCTTC.

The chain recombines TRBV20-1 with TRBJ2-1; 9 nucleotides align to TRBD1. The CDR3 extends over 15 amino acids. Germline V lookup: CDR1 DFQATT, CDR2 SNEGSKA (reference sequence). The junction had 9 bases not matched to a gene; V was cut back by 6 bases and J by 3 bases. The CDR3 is CSAPGQGSYYNEQFF. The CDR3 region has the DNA TGCAGTGCCCCGGGACAGGGATCGTACTACAATGAGCAGTTCTTC.

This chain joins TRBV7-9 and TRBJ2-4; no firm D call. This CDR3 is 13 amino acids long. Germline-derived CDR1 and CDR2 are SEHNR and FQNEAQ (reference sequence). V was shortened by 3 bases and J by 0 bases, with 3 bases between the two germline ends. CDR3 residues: CASSLQAKNIQYF. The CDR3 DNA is TGTGCCAGCAGCTTGCAAGCCAAAAACATTCAGTACTTC.

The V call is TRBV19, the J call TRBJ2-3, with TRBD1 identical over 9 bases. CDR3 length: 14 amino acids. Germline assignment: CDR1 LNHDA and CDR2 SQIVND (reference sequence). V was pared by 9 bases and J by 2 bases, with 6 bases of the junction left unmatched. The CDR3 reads CASRDRDPTDTQYF. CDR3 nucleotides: TGTGCCAGCCGGGACAGGGACCCCACAGATACGCAGTATTTT.

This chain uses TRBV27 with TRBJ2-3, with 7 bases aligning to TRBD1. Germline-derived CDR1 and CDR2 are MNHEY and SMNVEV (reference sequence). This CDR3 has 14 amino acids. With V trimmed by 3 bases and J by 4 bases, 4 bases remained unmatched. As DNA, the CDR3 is TGTGCCAGCAGTTTTGGGACAGAGGCAGATACGCAGTATTTT. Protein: CASSFGTEADTQYF.

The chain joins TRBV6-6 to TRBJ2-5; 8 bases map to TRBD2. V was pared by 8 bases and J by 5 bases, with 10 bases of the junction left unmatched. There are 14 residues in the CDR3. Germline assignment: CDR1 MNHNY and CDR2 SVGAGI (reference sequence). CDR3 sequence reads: CASAPTGGSETQYF. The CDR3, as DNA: TGTGCCAGCGCCCCTACGGGGGGGTCTGAGACCCAGTACTTC.

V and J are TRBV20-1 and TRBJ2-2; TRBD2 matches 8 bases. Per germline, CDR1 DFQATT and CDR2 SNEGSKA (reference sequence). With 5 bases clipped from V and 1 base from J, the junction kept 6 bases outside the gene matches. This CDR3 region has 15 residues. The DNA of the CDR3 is TGCAGTGCTCGACGGGAGGGCAGGAACACCGGGGAGCTGTTTTTT. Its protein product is CSARREGRNTGELFF.

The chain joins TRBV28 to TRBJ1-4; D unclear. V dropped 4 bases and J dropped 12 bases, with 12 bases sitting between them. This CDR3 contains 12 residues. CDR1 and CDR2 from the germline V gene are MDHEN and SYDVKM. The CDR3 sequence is CASSSTSQELFF. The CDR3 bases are TGTGCCAGCAGTTCGACCTCTCAGGAACTGTTTTTT.